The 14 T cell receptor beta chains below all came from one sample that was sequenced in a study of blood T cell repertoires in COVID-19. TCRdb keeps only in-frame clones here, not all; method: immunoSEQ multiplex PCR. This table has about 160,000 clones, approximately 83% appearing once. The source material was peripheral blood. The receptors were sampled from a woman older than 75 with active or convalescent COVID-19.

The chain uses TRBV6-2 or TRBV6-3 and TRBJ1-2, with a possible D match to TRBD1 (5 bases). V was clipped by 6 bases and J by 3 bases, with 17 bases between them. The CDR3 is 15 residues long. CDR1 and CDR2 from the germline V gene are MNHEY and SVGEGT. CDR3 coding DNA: TGTGCCAGCAGCTCCGGAGGGGTTTCCCACTATGGCTACACCTTC. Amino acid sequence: CASSSGGVSHYGYTF.

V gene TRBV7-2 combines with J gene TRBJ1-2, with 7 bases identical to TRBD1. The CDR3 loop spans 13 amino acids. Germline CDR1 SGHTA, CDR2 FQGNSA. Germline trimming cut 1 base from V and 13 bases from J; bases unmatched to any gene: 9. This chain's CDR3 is CASSLDPSGTATF. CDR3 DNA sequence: TGTGCCAGCAGCTTAGACCCCTCCGGGACAGCCACCTTC.

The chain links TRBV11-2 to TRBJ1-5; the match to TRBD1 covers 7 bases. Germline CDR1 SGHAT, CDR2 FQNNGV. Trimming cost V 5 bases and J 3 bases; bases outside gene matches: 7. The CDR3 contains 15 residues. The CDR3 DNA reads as TGTGCCAGCAGCCTCGGAGACAGGGTCAATCAGCCCCAGCATTTT. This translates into CASSLGDRVNQPQHF.

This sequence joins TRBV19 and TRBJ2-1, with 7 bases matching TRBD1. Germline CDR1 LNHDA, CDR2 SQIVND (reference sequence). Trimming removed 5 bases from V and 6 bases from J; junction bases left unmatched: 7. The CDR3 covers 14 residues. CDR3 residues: CASSPQTGFNEQFF. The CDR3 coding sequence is TGTGCCAGTAGTCCCCAGACAGGGTTCAATGAGCAGTTCTTC.

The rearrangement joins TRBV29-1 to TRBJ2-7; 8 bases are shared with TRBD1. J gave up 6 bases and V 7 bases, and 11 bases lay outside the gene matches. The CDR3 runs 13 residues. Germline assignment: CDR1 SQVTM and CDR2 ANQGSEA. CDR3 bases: TGCAGCGCCGCTGACAGGGGAGATCTCGAGCAGTACTTC. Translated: CSAADRGDLEQYF.

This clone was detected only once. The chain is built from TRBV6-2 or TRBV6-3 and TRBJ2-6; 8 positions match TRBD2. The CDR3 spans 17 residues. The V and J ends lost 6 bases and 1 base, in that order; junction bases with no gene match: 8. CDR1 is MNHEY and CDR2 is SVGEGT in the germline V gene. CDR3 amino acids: CASSTRRGVSGANVLTF. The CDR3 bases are TGTGCCAGCAGCACCCGGCGGGGGGTTTCTGGGGCCAACGTCCTGACTTTC.

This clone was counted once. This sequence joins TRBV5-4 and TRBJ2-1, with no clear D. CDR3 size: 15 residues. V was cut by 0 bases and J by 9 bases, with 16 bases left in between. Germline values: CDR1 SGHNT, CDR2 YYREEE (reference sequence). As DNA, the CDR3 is TGTGCCAGCAGCTTGGGGCAGACTCTTAATATTGAGCAGTTCTTC. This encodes CASSLGQTLNIEQFF.

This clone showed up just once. The CDR3 is CASSPGGTGTEAFF. As DNA, the CDR3 is TGTGCCAGCAGCCCTGGTGGGACAGGGACTGAAGCTTTCTTT. The chain joins TRBV9 to TRBJ1-1; 9 bases match TRBD1. This CDR3 comprises 14 residues. The germline CDR1 and CDR2 sequences are SGDLS and YYNGEE. V shed 4 bases and J 5 bases; nucleotides not matched to a gene: 6.

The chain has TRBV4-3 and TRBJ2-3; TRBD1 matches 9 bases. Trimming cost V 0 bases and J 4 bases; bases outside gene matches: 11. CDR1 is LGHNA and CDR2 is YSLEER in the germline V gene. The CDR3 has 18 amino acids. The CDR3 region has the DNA TGCGCCAGCAGCCAAGAGGCGGGGACAGGGATTAGGGCAGATACGCAGTATTTT. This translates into CASSQEAGTGIRADTQYF.

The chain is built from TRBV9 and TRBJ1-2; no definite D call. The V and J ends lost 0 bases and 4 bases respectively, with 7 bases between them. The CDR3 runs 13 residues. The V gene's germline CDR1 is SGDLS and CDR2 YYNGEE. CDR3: CASSVDAGYGYTF. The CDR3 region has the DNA TGTGCCAGCAGCGTAGACGCCGGCTATGGCTACACCTTC.

CDR3 region: CATAVQDASRGQFSTEAFF. The CDR3, as DNA: TGTGCCACCGCGGTACAGGATGCGAGCAGGGGGCAATTTTCGACTGAAGCTTTCTTT. The gene calls are TRBV24-1 and TRBJ1-1; 8 bases map to TRBD1. The CDR3 is 19 amino acids. Germline-derived CDR1 and CDR2 are KGHDR and SFDVKD. Trimming cost V 9 bases and J 5 bases; bases outside gene matches: 25.

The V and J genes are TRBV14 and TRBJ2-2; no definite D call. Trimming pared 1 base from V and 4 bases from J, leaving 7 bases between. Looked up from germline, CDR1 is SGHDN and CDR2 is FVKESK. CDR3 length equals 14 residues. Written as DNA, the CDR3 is TGTGCCAGCAGCCAAGCTTGGGCCACCGGGGAGCTGTTTTTT. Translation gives CASSQAWATGELFF. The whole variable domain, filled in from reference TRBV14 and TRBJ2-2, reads EAGVTQFPSHSVIEKGQTVTLRCDPISGHDNLYWYRRVMGKEIKFLLHFVKESKQDESGMPNNRFLAERTGGTYSTLKVQPAELEDSGVYFCASSQAWATGELFFGEGSRLTVL.

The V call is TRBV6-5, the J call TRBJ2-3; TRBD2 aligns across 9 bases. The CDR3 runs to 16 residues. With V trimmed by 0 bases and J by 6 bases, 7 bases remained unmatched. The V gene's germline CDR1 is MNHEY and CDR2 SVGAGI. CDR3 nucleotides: TGTGCCAGCAGTTACTCAATTAGCGGGGGTAGCGATACGCAGTATTTT. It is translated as CASSYSISGGSDTQYF.

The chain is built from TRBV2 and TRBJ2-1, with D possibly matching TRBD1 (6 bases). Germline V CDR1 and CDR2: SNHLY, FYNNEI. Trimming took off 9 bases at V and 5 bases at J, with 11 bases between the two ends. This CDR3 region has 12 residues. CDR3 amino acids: CARQGPHNEQFF. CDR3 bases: TGTGCCAGACAGGGCCCCCACAATGAGCAGTTCTTC. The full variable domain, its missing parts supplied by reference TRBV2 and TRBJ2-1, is EPEVTQTPSHQVTQMGQEVILRCVPISNHLYFYWYRQILGQKVEFLVSFYNNEISEKSEIFDDQFSVERPDGSNFTLKIRSTKLEDSAMYFCARQGPHNEQFFGPGTRLTVL.